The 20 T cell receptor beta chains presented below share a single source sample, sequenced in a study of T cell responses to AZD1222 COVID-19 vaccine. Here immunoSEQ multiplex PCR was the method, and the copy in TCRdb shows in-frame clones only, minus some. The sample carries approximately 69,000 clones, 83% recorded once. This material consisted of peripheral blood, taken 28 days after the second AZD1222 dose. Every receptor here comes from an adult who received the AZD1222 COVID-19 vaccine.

The DNA of the CDR3 is TGTGCCAGCAGCTTAGGGAGTCTACTCCTATTTAATGAGCAGTTCTTC. Residues: CASSLGSLLLFNEQFF. V and J are TRBV7-9 and TRBJ2-1; D is unresolved. V was cut by 1 base and J by 7 bases, with 17 bases left in between. This CDR3 is built from 16 residues. CDR1 is SEHNR, CDR2 FQNEAQ, per germline (reference sequence). Filled out from reference TRBV7-9 and TRBJ2-1, the complete variable domain reads DTGVSQNPRHKITKRGQNVTFRCDPISEHNRLYWYRQTLGQGPEFLTYFQNEAQLEKSRLLSDRFSAERPKGSFSTLEIQRTEQGDSAMYLCASSLGSLLLFNEQFFGPGTRLTVL.

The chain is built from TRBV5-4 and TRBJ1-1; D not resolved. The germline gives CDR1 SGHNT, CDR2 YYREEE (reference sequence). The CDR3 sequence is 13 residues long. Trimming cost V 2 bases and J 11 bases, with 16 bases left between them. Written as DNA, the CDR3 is TGTGCCAGCAGCTTAGGCCCCTCTATGGGGGCTTTCTTT. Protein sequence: CASSLGPSMGAFF. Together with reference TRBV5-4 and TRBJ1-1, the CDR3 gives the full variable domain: ETGVTQSPTHLIKTRGQQVTLRCSSQSGHNTVSWYQQALGQGPQFIFQYYREEENGRGNFPPRFSGLQFPNYSSELNVNALELDDSALYLCASSLGPSMGAFFGQGTRLTVV.

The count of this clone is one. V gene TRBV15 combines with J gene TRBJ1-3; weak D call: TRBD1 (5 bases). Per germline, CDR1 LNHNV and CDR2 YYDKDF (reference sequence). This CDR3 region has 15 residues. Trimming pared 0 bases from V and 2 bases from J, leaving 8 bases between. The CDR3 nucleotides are TGTGCCACCAGCAGAGATCCGGGGGCTGGAAACACCATATATTTT. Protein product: CATSRDPGAGNTIYF.

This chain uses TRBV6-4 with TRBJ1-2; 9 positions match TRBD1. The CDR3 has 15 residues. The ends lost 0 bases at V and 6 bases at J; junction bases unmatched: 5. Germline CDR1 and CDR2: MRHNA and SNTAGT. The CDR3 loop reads CASSDSGTGMDGYTF. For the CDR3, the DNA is TGTGCCAGCAGTGACTCGGGGACAGGGATGGATGGCTACACCTTC.

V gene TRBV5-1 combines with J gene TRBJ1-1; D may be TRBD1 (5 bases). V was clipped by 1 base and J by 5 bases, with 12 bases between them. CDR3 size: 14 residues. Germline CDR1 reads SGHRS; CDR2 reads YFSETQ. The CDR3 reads CASSLLGEKTEAFF. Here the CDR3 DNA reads TGCGCCAGCAGCTTGTTAGGGGAGAAAACTGAAGCTTTCTTT.

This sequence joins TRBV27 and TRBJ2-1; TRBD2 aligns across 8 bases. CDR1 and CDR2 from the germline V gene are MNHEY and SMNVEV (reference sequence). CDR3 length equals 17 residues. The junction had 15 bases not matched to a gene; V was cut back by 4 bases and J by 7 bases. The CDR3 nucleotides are TGTGCCAGCAGTTCCTCTCCGGCGGGAGGAGGCCAAAATGAGCAGTTCTTC. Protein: CASSSSPAGGGQNEQFF.

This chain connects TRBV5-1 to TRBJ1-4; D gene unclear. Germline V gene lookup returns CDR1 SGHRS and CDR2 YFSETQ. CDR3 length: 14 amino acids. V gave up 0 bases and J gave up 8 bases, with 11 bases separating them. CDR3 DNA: TGCGCCAGCAGCTTGGGGAAAGTGGGCGAAAAACTGTTTTTT. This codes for CASSLGKVGEKLFF.

CDR3 nucleotides: TGTGCCACCAGTCGGGGGACGTTCGAGGTGGATCAGCCCCAGCATTTT. Protein product: CATSRGTFEVDQPQHF. This sequence joins TRBV24-1 and TRBJ1-5; weak D call: TRBD1 (5 bases). Germline lookup yields CDR1 KGHDR and CDR2 SFDVKD. The CDR3 covers 16 residues. V was shortened by 6 bases and J by 5 bases, with 19 bases between the two germline ends.

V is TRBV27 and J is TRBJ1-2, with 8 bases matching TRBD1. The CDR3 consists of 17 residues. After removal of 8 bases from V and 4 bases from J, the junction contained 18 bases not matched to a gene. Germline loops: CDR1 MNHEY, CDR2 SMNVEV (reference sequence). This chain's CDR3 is CASFPGTGVIGTYGYTF. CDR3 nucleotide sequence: TGTGCCAGCTTCCCCGGGACAGGAGTTATTGGGACCTATGGCTACACCTTC.

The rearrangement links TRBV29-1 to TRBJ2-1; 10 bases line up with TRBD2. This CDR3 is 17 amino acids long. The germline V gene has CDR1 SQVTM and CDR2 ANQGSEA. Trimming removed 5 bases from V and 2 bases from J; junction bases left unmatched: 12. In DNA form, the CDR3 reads TGCAGCGTTCGCGGGACTAGCGCCCCCTTTACCTACAATGAGCAGTTCTTC. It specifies CSVRGTSAPFTYNEQFF.

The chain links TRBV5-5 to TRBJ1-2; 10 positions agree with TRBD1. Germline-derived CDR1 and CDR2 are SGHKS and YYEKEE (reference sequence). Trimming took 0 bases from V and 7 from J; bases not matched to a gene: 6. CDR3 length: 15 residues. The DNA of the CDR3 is TGTGCCAGCAGCTTGGAGGGACAGGGGTCGGGTGGCTACACCTTC. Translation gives CASSLEGQGSGGYTF.

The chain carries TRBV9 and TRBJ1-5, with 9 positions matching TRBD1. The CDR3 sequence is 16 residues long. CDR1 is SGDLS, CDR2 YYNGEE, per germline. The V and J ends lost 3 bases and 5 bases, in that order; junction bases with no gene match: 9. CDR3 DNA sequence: TGTGCCAGCAGCGCCCCCAGCAGGGACAGGGATCAGCCCCAGCATTTT. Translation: CASSAPSRDRDQPQHF.

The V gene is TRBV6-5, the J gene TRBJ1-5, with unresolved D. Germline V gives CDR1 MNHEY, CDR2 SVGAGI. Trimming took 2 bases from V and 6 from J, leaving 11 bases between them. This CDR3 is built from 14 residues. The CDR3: CASSYRQWVQPQHF. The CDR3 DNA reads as TGTGCCAGCAGTTACAGGCAGTGGGTTCAGCCCCAGCATTTT.

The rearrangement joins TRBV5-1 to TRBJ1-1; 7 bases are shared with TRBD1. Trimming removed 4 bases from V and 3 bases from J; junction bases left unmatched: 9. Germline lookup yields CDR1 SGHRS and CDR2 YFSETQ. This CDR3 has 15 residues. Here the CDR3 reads CASSPTGVSYTEAFF. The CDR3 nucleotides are TGCGCCAGCAGCCCTACAGGGGTATCTTACACTGAAGCTTTCTTT.

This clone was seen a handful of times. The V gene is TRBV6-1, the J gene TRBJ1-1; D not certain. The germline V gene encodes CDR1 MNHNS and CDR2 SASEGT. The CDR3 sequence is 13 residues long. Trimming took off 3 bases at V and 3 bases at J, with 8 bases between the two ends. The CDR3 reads CASSDRRHTEAFF. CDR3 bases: TGTGCCAGCAGTGACAGGCGGCACACTGAAGCTTTCTTT.

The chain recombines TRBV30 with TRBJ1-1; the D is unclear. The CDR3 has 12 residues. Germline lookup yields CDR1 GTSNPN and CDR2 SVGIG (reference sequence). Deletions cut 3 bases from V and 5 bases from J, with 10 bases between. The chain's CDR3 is CAWRRSETEAFF. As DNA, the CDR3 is TGTGCCTGGAGGCGATCAGAAACTGAAGCTTTCTTT.

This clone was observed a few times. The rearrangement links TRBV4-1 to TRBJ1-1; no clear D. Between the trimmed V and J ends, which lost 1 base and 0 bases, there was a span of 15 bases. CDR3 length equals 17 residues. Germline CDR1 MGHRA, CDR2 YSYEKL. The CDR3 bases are TGCGCCAGCAGCCAAGGAGAGGGCTACAGTATGAACACTGAAGCTTTCTTT. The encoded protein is CASSQGEGYSMNTEAFF.

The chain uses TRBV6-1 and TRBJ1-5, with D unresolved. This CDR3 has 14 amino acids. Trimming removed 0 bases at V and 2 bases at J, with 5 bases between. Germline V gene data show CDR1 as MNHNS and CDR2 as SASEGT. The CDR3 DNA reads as TGTGCCAGCAGTGAAGCGCTTGGCAATCAGCCCCAGCATTTT. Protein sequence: CASSEALGNQPQHF.

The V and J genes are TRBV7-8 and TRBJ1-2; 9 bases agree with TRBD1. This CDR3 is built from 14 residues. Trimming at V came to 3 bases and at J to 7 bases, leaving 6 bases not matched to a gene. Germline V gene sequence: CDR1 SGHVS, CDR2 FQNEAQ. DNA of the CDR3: TGTGCCAGCAGCTTCCAGACAGGGGGAACTGGCTACACCTTC. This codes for CASSFQTGGTGYTF.

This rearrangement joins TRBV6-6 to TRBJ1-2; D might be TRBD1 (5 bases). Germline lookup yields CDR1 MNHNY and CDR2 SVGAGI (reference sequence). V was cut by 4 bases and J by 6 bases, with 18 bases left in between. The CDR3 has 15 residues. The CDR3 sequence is CASSSDPRGDHGYTF. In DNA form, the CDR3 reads TGTGCCAGCAGTTCAGACCCCCGGGGCGACCATGGCTACACCTTC.